A single sample gave rise to the 25 T cell receptor beta chains below, sequenced in a study of CD8 T cells in Susac syndrome. Random-hexamer reverse transcription was applied to about 0.5 to 1 ug RNA. Each CDR3 protein is one row after TCRdb ran MiXCR on the immunoSEQ multiplex PCR reads. In the table there are 70,000 to 85,000 distinct CDR3 sequences, about 95% of which are singletons. Sequencing input: CD8+ T cells from PBMCs. The source is a human donor with Susac syndrome.

The gene calls are TRBV13 and TRBJ1-1, with 7 bases identical to TRBD1. This CDR3 is 13 amino acids long. V shed 5 bases, J shed 8 bases, and the junction held 8 bases outside the gene matches. The V gene's germline CDR1 is PRHDT and CDR2 FYEKMQ (reference sequence). CDR3 sequence reads: CASSPAGGTEAFF. The DNA for the CDR3 is TGTGCCAGCAGCCCAGCAGGGGGAACAGAAGCTTTCTTT.

V usage is TRBV7-9 and J usage is TRBJ2-7, with D tentatively TRBD2 (6 bases). Germline V gene sequence: CDR1 SEHNR, CDR2 FQNEAQ (reference sequence). The CDR3 is 14 residues long. The V gene lost 4 bases and the J gene lost 1 base, with 11 bases spanning the gap. CDR3 region: CASSSPGGSYEQYF. The CDR3 DNA reads as TGTGCCAGCAGCTCACCCGGGGGTTCCTACGAGCAGTACTTC.

The J gene is TRBJ2-7, the V gene TRBV4-2; possibly TRBD2 for D (6 bases). Germline-derived CDR1 and CDR2 are LGHNA and YNFKEQ. Between the trimmed V and J ends, which lost 3 bases and 3 bases, there was a span of 15 bases. The CDR3 length is 15 residues. The CDR3 loop reads CASSHNRDSSYEQYF. CDR3 coding DNA: TGTGCCAGCAGCCATAACCGGGACTCTAGCTACGAGCAGTACTTC.

CDR3 sequence (DNA): TGTGCCAGCAGTCTCGGACATAATGAGCAGTTCTTC. Protein sequence: CASSLGHNEQFF. The V gene is TRBV6-5, the J gene TRBJ2-1; tentatively, D is TRBD1 (5 bases). Trimming stripped 5 bases from V and 7 bases from J, with 9 bases between. Germline V gene sequence: CDR1 MNHEY, CDR2 SVGAGI. This CDR3 contains 12 residues.

A word on this clonotype: The junction shows a germline mismatch at one end, possibly a read error. This chain links TRBV27 with TRBJ2-4; D is possibly TRBD1 (6 bases). The CDR3 contains 11 residues. Per the germline V gene, CDR1 is MNHEY and CDR2 is SMNVEV (reference sequence). Here the CDR3 DNA reads TGTGCCAGCAGTTTAGGGGACACCGCCTTCTTC. Encoded protein: CASSLGDTAFF.

The chain recombines TRBV12-3 or TRBV12-4 with TRBJ2-1; D is unresolved. This CDR3 is 11 amino acids long. V was pared by 5 bases and J by 6 bases, with 5 bases between. The CDR3 spells CASSPSNEQFF. The CDR3 bases are TGTGCCAGCAGTCCTAGCAATGAGCAGTTCTTC.

This chain joins TRBV14 and TRBJ2-1; the D gene is possibly TRBD1 (5 bases). This CDR3 spans 13 amino acids. The germline gives CDR1 SGHDN, CDR2 FVKESK. The V gene lost 4 bases and the J gene lost 7 bases, with 11 bases spanning the gap. The CDR3 loop reads CASSPDIGNEQFF. The CDR3, as DNA: TGTGCCAGCAGCCCGGACATCGGGAATGAGCAGTTCTTC.

The V call is TRBV20-1, the J call TRBJ2-1; 9 bases line up with TRBD2. Germline loops: CDR1 DFQATT, CDR2 SNEGSKA (reference sequence). V lost 4 bases and J lost 7; bases outside the gene matches: 5. This CDR3 spans 13 amino acids. CDR3 nucleotide sequence: TGCAGTGCTATAGGGACTAGCAGGAATGAGCAGTTCTTC. Protein sequence: CSAIGTSRNEQFF.

The V call is TRBV20-1, the J call TRBJ2-4; possibly TRBD2 for D (5 bases). The CDR3 is made up of 14 amino acids. CDR1 and CDR2 (germline): DFQATT, SNEGSKA (reference sequence). V was trimmed by 3 bases and J by 4 bases, leaving 13 bases between them. CDR3 in DNA: TGCAGTGCTAGTTTGGAAGCGGAGAAAAACATTCAGTACTTC. Protein sequence: CSASLEAEKNIQYF.

V is TRBV29-1 and J is TRBJ1-1, with D possibly being TRBD1 (6 bases). Trimming stripped 8 bases from V and 1 base from J, with 14 bases between. The length of the CDR3 is 13 residues. The germline gives CDR1 SQVTM, CDR2 ANQGSEA. CDR3 DNA: TGCAGCCAACAGACAGGATCGAACACTGAAGCTTTCTTT. Protein sequence: CSQQTGSNTEAFF.

The gene calls are TRBV2 and TRBJ1-6; possible D gene TRBD1, 6 bases. Trimming cost V 10 bases and J 5 bases, with 15 bases left between them. Germline assignment: CDR1 SNHLY and CDR2 FYNNEI. The CDR3 consists of 14 residues. For the CDR3, the DNA is TGTGCCATGAGGGACACAATTAATAATTCACCCCTCCACTTT. This translates into CAMRDTINNSPLHF. The full variable domain, with the rest looked up from reference TRBV2 and TRBJ1-6, is EPEVTQTPSHQVTQMGQEVILRCVPISNHLYFYWYRQILGQKVEFLVSFYNNEISEKSEIFDDQFSVERPDGSNFTLKIRSTKLEDSAMYFCAMRDTINNSPLHFGNGTRLTVT.

The chain combines TRBV19 with TRBJ2-1; tentatively, D is TRBD2 (5 bases). The CDR3 is made up of 11 amino acids. Per germline, CDR1 LNHDA and CDR2 SQIVND (reference sequence). V lost 7 bases to trimming and J lost 9 bases, with 10 bases between them. This CDR3 reads CASKDGVEQFF. The CDR3 DNA reads as TGTGCCAGTAAAGACGGGGTTGAGCAGTTCTTC.

CDR3 loop: CASSELGSGGYTF. The CDR3 region has the DNA TGTGCCAGCAGTGAATTGGGGTCAGGGGGCTACACCTTC. The chain employs TRBV25-1 and TRBJ1-2, with D tentatively TRBD1 (5 bases). Per germline, CDR1 MGHDK and CDR2 SYGVNS. The CDR3 extends over 13 amino acids. The ends were cut back, 1 base at V and 8 bases at J, with 11 bases in the middle.

The chain employs TRBV29-1 and TRBJ1-2; TRBD1 is a possible D gene (6 bases). V lost 1 base and J 2 bases, leaving 11 bases between the germline ends. This CDR3 contains 14 residues. Looked up from germline, CDR1 is SQVTM and CDR2 is ANQGSEA. CDR3 loop: CSVEGTQGNYGYTF. The CDR3 bases are TGCAGCGTTGAAGGAACCCAGGGGAACTATGGCTACACCTTC.

V is TRBV28 and J is TRBJ2-2; 9 bases agree with TRBD1. The V and J ends lost 6 bases and 2 bases, in that order; junction bases with no gene match: 4. Per germline, CDR1 MDHEN and CDR2 SYDVKM. The CDR3 has 15 residues. In nucleotides, the CDR3 is TGTGCCAGCAGGCCGGGACAGGGAAACACCGGGGAGCTGTTTTTT. This translates into CASRPGQGNTGELFF.

The V and J genes are TRBV20-1 and TRBJ2-3; D gene uncertain. The germline gives CDR1 DFQATT, CDR2 SNEGSKA (reference sequence). This CDR3 has 10 residues. The V gene lost 6 bases and the J gene lost 2 bases, with 3 bases spanning the gap. The CDR3 region is CSAPTDTQYF. Written as DNA, the CDR3 is TGCAGTGCCCCCACAGATACGCAGTATTTT.

The chain recombines TRBV29-1 with TRBJ2-3, with TRBD2 as a possible D gene (6 bases). Germline V gives CDR1 SQVTM, CDR2 ANQGSEA. Trimming stripped 5 bases from V and 5 bases from J, with 17 bases between. The CDR3 is made up of 14 amino acids. CDR3 sequence (DNA): TGCAGCGTTACCCGGGACGGGAGAGGAGATACGCAGTATTTT. Its protein product is CSVTRDGRGDTQYF.

This clonotype was counted once. This chain links TRBV27 with TRBJ2-1, with TRBD1 matching 10 bases. The trim removed 2 bases at V and 8 bases at J, leaving 3 bases unmatched. The CDR3 consists of 14 residues. Germline V gives CDR1 MNHEY, CDR2 SMNVEV (reference sequence). CDR3 loop: CASSLGDRGHEQFF. The CDR3 DNA is TGTGCCAGCAGTTTAGGGGACAGGGGCCATGAGCAGTTCTTC.

The rearrangement links TRBV21-1 to TRBJ2-7; TRBD1 is the table's D call and was not checked against the DNA. TRBV21-1 is a pseudogene segment. The CDR3 totals 18 residues. CDR3 sequence: CASSARDWAIFQSYEQYV. CDR3 in DNA: TGTGCCAGCAGCGCCCGGGACTGGGCAATCTTCCAGTCCTACGAGCAGTACGTC.

The chain employs TRBV29-1 and TRBJ2-2; D is uncertain. This CDR3 has 13 amino acids. Germline lookup yields CDR1 SQVTM and CDR2 ANQGSEA. Trimming removed 3 bases from V and 1 base from J, with 6 bases in between. The CDR3 sequence: CSVDLMNTGELFF. The CDR3 DNA follows: TGCAGCGTTGATCTGATGAACACCGGGGAGCTGTTTTTT.

This rearrangement joins TRBV21-1 to TRBJ2-7; the listed D gene, TRBD1, was not tested against the DNA. TRBV21-1 is deemed a pseudogene. The CDR3 covers 15 residues. CDR3 loop: CASSKDGPGHYEQYF. The CDR3 region has the DNA TGTGCCAGCAGCAAAGACGGTCCAGGACACTACGAGCAGTACTTC.

The rearrangement joins TRBV30 to TRBJ2-7, with D tentatively TRBD2 (6 bases). Per the germline V gene, CDR1 is GTSNPN and CDR2 is SVGIG (reference sequence). The CDR3 is 12 residues long. V dropped 4 bases and J dropped 4 bases, with 11 bases sitting between them. CDR3 sequence reads: CAWKMGGYEQYF. CDR3 in DNA: TGTGCCTGGAAAATGGGGGGTTACGAGCAGTACTTC.

The chain combines TRBV12-3 or TRBV12-4 with TRBJ2-1; D not resolved. Trimming shortened V by 5 bases and J by 7 bases, and 18 bases separated the two germline ends. There are 15 residues in the CDR3. The DNA for the CDR3 is TGTGCCAGCAGTCCCTCCGGCGGATTTGGGAATGAGCAGTTCTTC. Amino acid sequence: CASSPSGGFGNEQFF.

The gene calls are TRBV7-8 and TRBJ2-1; D remains ambiguous. V lost 5 bases, J lost 3 bases, and 14 bases lay in between. Germline CDR1 SGHVS, CDR2 FQNEAQ. The CDR3 is made up of 15 amino acids. CDR3 DNA: TGTGCCAGCAGCCCCCGTGCGGAGCTCTACAATGAGCAGTTCTTC. This sequence encodes CASSPRAELYNEQFF.

This clonotype appeared a single time. The chain uses TRBV20-1 and TRBJ1-5; D gene uncertain. CDR3 length equals 13 residues. Germline lookup yields CDR1 DFQATT and CDR2 SNEGSKA (reference sequence). The V gene lost 2 bases and the J gene lost 5 bases, with 10 bases spanning the gap. DNA for the CDR3: TGCAGTGCTAGAATTGGCGGGTATCAGCCCCAGCATTTT. Amino acids: CSARIGGYQPQHF.